These 32 T cell receptor beta chains share one sample of origin, sequenced in a study of T cell responses to AZD1222 COVID-19 vaccine. Profiled with immunoSEQ multiplex PCR; TCRdb holds only in-frame clones, not every one. In the table there are tens of thousands of clones, 80% to 90% of which are singletons. This specimen was peripheral blood, taken on day 0 of AZD1222 vaccination. All receptors come from an adult in good health.

The chain recombines TRBV27 with TRBJ2-3, with 16 nucleotides matching TRBD2. Looked up from germline, CDR1 is MNHEY and CDR2 is SMNVEV (reference sequence). The CDR3 is 16 amino acids. J gave up 5 bases and V 5 bases, and 4 bases lay outside the gene matches. CDR3 DNA sequence: TGTGCCAGCAGTATGGGACTAGCGGGGGGGCAAGATACGCAGTATTTT. This translates into CASSMGLAGGQDTQYF.

In this sample, this clone turned up once. The chain has TRBV29-1 and TRBJ2-5; 8 bases agree with TRBD1. This CDR3 region has 15 residues. Germline-derived CDR1 and CDR2 are SQVTM and ANQGSEA. V dropped 5 bases and J dropped 1; count of bases not matched to a gene: 9. The CDR3 spells CSVSRTGMRQETQYF. Written as DNA, the CDR3 is TGCAGCGTTTCACGGACAGGGATGCGCCAAGAGACCCAGTACTTC.

The chain carries TRBV7-2 and TRBJ2-3; weak D call: TRBD2 (7 bases). Per the germline V gene, CDR1 is SGHTA and CDR2 is FQGNSA. There are 14 residues in the CDR3. V lost 5 bases and J lost 6, with 15 bases in between. CDR3 protein: CASSELGGPDTQYF. The CDR3 DNA reads TGTGCCAGCAGCGAGCTGGGGGGGCCGGATACGCAGTATTTT.

This sequence joins TRBV19 and TRBJ2-3, with 7 bases identical to TRBD2. Germline lookup yields CDR1 LNHDA and CDR2 SQIVND (reference sequence). The CDR3 has 15 residues. V trimming: 7 bases; J trimming: 0 bases; junction bases outside the gene matches: 7. CDR3 residues: CASMGGGYSTDTQYF. The CDR3 nucleotides read TGTGCCAGTATGGGGGGGGGATACAGCACAGATACGCAGTATTTT.

This sequence joins TRBV9 and TRBJ1-2; a possible D gene is TRBD1 (6 bases). The CDR3 spans 15 residues. Germline V CDR1 and CDR2: SGDLS, YYNGEE. V was trimmed by 0 bases and J by 8 bases, leaving 17 bases between them. CDR3 coding DNA: TGTGCCAGCAGCGTAGCCGTAGGGCAAGGGGGAGGCTACACCTTC. It codes for CASSVAVGQGGGYTF. Based on the CDR3 plus reference TRBV9 and TRBJ1-2, the full variable domain is DSGVTQTPKHLITATGQRVTLRCSPRSGDLSVYWYQQSLDQGLQFLIQYYNGEERAKGNILERFSAQQFPDLHSELNLSSLELGDSALYFCASSVAVGQGGGYTFGSGTRLTVV.

The CDR3 loop reads CAASGTGNYGYTF. The CDR3 bases are TGCGCCGCCAGCGGTACCGGAAACTATGGCTACACCTTC. The chain carries TRBV10-1 and TRBJ1-2; D call uncertain. Germline CDR1 WNHNN, CDR2 SYGVQD (reference sequence). V was cut by 11 bases and J by 2 bases, with 15 bases left in between. This CDR3 has 13 residues.

J is TRBJ2-7 and V is TRBV19, with D uncertain. This CDR3 is 11 amino acids long. Germline V gives CDR1 LNHDA, CDR2 SQIVND (reference sequence). Trimming pared 4 bases from V and 5 bases from J, leaving 6 bases between. The CDR3 loop is CASSNFNEQYF. As DNA, the CDR3 is TGTGCCAGTAGTAATTTCAACGAGCAGTACTTC.

The V gene is TRBV2, the J gene TRBJ2-3; the match to TRBD1 covers 8 bases. Looked up from germline, CDR1 is SNHLY and CDR2 is FYNNEI. CDR3 size: 16 residues. With 2 bases clipped from V and 6 bases from J, the junction kept 10 bases outside the gene matches. CDR3 sequence (DNA): TGTGCCAGCAGTGAATGGACAGGGTCCCAAGGGGATACGCAGTATTTT. Translating gives CASSEWTGSQGDTQYF.

In this sample, this clone turned up once. This CDR3 reads CASSPGDYGYTF. Here the CDR3 DNA reads TGTGCCAGCAGTCCGGGGGACTATGGCTACACCTTC. V gene TRBV6-2 or TRBV6-3 combines with J gene TRBJ1-2; the D gene is possibly TRBD1 (5 bases). V was cut by 5 bases and J by 3 bases, with 7 bases left in between. Germline V gene data show CDR1 as MNHEY and CDR2 as SVGEGT. The CDR3 has 12 amino acids.

This clone was detected only once. The rearrangement links TRBV28 to TRBJ2-4; D gene ambiguous. Trimming removed 7 bases from V and 5 bases from J, with 12 bases in between. CDR3 size: 13 residues. Per germline, CDR1 MDHEN and CDR2 SYDVKM. The CDR3 DNA reads as TGTGCCAGCAACAAATACGCGGAAAACATTCAGTACTTC. Encoded protein: CASNKYAENIQYF.

The chain uses TRBV6-6 and TRBJ2-3, with D perhaps matching TRBD2 (5 bases). CDR1 is MNHNY and CDR2 is SVGAGI in the germline V gene (reference sequence). With 6 bases removed from V and 0 bases from J, the gap between germline ends came to 7 bases. The CDR3 consists of 13 residues. The CDR3 sequence: CASRLVSTDTQYF. The DNA of the CDR3 is TGTGCCAGCAGACTAGTGAGCACAGATACGCAGTATTTT.

The table lists this clone with a few counts. The chain uses TRBV3-1 (or the pseudogene TRBV3-2) and TRBJ1-3; the D gene is possibly TRBD1 (5 bases). The CDR3 sequence is 13 residues long. Germline assignment: CDR1 LGHDT and CDR2 YNNKEL (reference sequence). Trimming shortened V by 1 base and J by 16 bases, and 17 bases separated the two germline ends. DNA for the CDR3: TGTGCCAGCAGCCAAGGTGGCCACAGGCCCGGGTATTTT. This encodes CASSQGGHRPGYF.

V gene TRBV24-1 combines with J gene TRBJ2-7; TRBD2 is a possible D gene (6 bases). V lost 6 bases and J lost 6, with 17 bases in between. Germline-derived CDR1 and CDR2 are KGHDR and SFDVKD. The CDR3 runs 14 residues. CDR3 loop: CATSPAVEGSEQYF. CDR3 coding DNA: TGTGCCACCAGTCCCGCCGTGGAGGGCTCCGAGCAGTACTTC.

The chain joins TRBV9 to TRBJ2-5; 9 bases agree with TRBD2. V dropped 5 bases and J dropped 5; count of bases not matched to a gene: 10. Germline V gene data show CDR1 as SGDLS and CDR2 as YYNGEE. This CDR3 spans 15 amino acids. CDR3 sequence: CASSQSGGKGETQYF. The CDR3 DNA is TGTGCCAGCAGTCAAAGCGGGGGGAAGGGGGAGACCCAGTACTTC.

The chain links TRBV5-5 to TRBJ2-3; a possible D gene is TRBD2 (5 bases). Looked up from germline, CDR1 is SGHKS and CDR2 is YYEKEE (reference sequence). The CDR3 is 15 residues long. Trimming took off 4 bases at V and 0 bases at J, with 12 bases between the two ends. The chain's CDR3 is CASSIRRGSTDTQYF. The CDR3, as DNA: TGTGCCAGCAGCATACGACGGGGTAGCACAGATACGCAGTATTTT.

The J gene is TRBJ2-1, the V gene TRBV29-1; the D call may be TRBD1 or TRBD2 (5 bases each). Looked up from germline, CDR1 is SQVTM and CDR2 is ANQGSEA. The CDR3 sequence is 13 residues long. V was clipped by 3 bases and J by 5 bases, with 11 bases between them. The CDR3 sequence is CSVDGAADNEQFF. The DNA for the CDR3 is TGCAGCGTTGACGGGGCAGCAGACAATGAGCAGTTCTTC.

This clone was observed a single time. The CDR3 region is CASSSDGYTEAFF. DNA of the CDR3: TGCGCCAGCAGCTCCGACGGGTACACTGAAGCTTTCTTT. The chain couples TRBV5-1 to TRBJ1-1; unclear D gene. Germline V gene sequence: CDR1 SGHRS, CDR2 YFSETQ. This CDR3 contains 13 residues. The V end was cut by 3 bases, the J end by 3 bases, with 9 bases between. Full variable domain (remainder filled in from reference TRBV5-1 and TRBJ1-1): KAGVTQTPRYLIKTRGQQVTLSCSPISGHRSVSWYQQTPGQGLQFLFEYFSETQRNKGNFPGRFSGRQFSNSRSEMNVSTLELGDSALYLCASSSDGYTEAFFGQGTRLTVV.

CDR3 amino acids: CASSAGTGSGYTF. The CDR3 DNA is TGCGCCAGCAGTGCTGGGACAGGGTCCGGCTACACCTTC. This chain joins TRBV10-1 and TRBJ1-2, with 9 positions matching TRBD1. Looked up from germline, CDR1 is WNHNN and CDR2 is SYGVQD (reference sequence). The junction had 5 bases not matched to a gene; V was cut back by 4 bases and J by 8 bases. CDR3 size: 13 residues.

The CDR3 nucleotides read TGTGCCAGCCTCCGGGACAGGGACCTCGTTGGGGAGCTGTTTTTT. Its translation: CASLRDRDLVGELFF. The gene calls are TRBV6-5 and TRBJ2-2; TRBD1 matches 9 bases. This CDR3 is built from 15 residues. CDR1 is MNHEY and CDR2 is SVGAGI in the germline V gene. After removal of 8 bases from V and 8 bases from J, the junction contained 12 bases not matched to a gene.

The chain combines TRBV7-2 with TRBJ2-1; 8 bases map to TRBD2. Germline V CDR1 and CDR2: SGHTA, FQGNSA. Trimming took 4 bases from V and 7 from J; bases not matched to a gene: 9. The CDR3 contains 15 residues. This chain's CDR3 is CASSYTGGFINEQFF. CDR3 in DNA: TGTGCCAGCAGCTATACGGGGGGGTTTATTAATGAGCAGTTCTTC. Full variable domain (missing parts from reference TRBV7-2 and TRBJ2-1): GAGVSQSPSNKVTEKGKDVELRCDPISGHTALYWYRQSLGQGLEFLIYFQGNSAPDKSGLPSDRFSAERTGGSVSTLTIQRTQQEDSAVYLCASSYTGGFINEQFFGPGTRLTVL.

The CDR3 DNA is TGTGCCAGCAGTTTTACAGGGTTGAACACTGAAGCTTTCTTT. Translated: CASSFTGLNTEAFF. The rearrangement joins TRBV27 to TRBJ1-1, with D possibly matching TRBD1 (6 bases). The CDR3 contains 14 residues. Between the trimmed V and J ends, which lost 3 bases and 0 bases, there was a span of 8 bases. Germline V gene sequence: CDR1 MNHEY, CDR2 SMNVEV (reference sequence).

This sequence joins TRBV27 and TRBJ2-1, with D possibly TRBD2 on 6 matching bases. V lost 5 bases to trimming and J lost 0 bases, with 14 bases between them. The CDR3 covers 16 residues. CDR1 is MNHEY and CDR2 is SMNVEV in the germline V gene (reference sequence). CDR3 in DNA: TGTGCCAGCAGTACCCGGACTATTTACTCCTACAATGAGCAGTTCTTC. This codes for CASSTRTIYSYNEQFF.

The rearrangement uses TRBV7-2 and TRBJ1-2; possibly TRBD1 for D (5 bases). Deletions cut 10 bases from V and 4 bases from J, with 10 bases between. The CDR3 runs 11 residues. The germline V gene has CDR1 SGHTA and CDR2 FQGNSA. The CDR3 DNA is TGTGCCACGTGGGGACGCTATGGCTACACCTTC. Its protein is CATWGRYGYTF.

The gene calls are TRBV29-1 and TRBJ2-3; D unclear. This CDR3 spans 16 amino acids. Germline CDR1 SQVTM, CDR2 ANQGSEA. V shed 0 bases and J shed 2 bases, with 15 bases lying between them. The CDR3 reads CSVEDPVTRDTDTQYF. CDR3 in DNA: TGCAGCGTTGAAGATCCAGTGACAAGAGACACAGATACGCAGTATTTT.

The CDR3 sequence is CASSSPTSSGGLYNEQFF. The CDR3 coding sequence is TGTGCCAGCAGTTCCCCCACCAGTAGCGGGGGTCTATACAATGAGCAGTTCTTC. The chain uses TRBV6-2 or TRBV6-3 and TRBJ2-1; 9 bases agree with TRBD2. The CDR3 has 18 residues. With 4 bases clipped from V and 4 bases from J, the junction kept 14 bases outside the gene matches. Germline assignment: CDR1 MNHEY and CDR2 SVGEGT.

The V call is TRBV5-1, the J call TRBJ2-7, with 7 bases fitting TRBD2. Losses at the gene ends were 4 bases for V and 2 bases for J; bases not matched to a gene: 9. The CDR3 is 15 amino acids. From germline, CDR1 is SGHRS and CDR2 YFSETQ. As DNA, the CDR3 is TGCGCCAGCAGCCCGGGACTAACGGTTACCTACGAGCAGTACTTC. It yields the protein CASSPGLTVTYEQYF. The complete variable domain, with remaining parts taken from reference TRBV5-1 and TRBJ2-7, reads KAGVTQTPRYLIKTRGQQVTLSCSPISGHRSVSWYQQTPGQGLQFLFEYFSETQRNKGNFPGRFSGRQFSNSRSEMNVSTLELGDSALYLCASSPGLTVTYEQYFGPGTRLTVT.

V usage is TRBV9 and J usage is TRBJ2-1, with 10 bases lining up with TRBD2. The V gene end was trimmed by 2 bases and the J gene end by 5 bases; junction bases not matched to a gene: 7. The germline CDR1 and CDR2 sequences are SGDLS and YYNGEE. This CDR3 is 16 amino acids long. CDR3 DNA: TGTGCCAGCAGCGTGTTTAGCGGGGGGTCCCACAATGAGCAGTTCTTC. This codes for CASSVFSGGSHNEQFF.

This chain connects TRBV5-1 to TRBJ2-5, with TRBD2 identical over 13 bases. J was trimmed by 2 bases and V by 4 bases; bases with no gene match: 14. Germline V CDR1 and CDR2: SGHRS, YFSETQ. The CDR3 is 19 residues long. CDR3 coding DNA: TGCGCCAGCAGCAGGCAGGGAGGAGGACTAGCGGGAGCTCAAGAGACCCAGTACTTC. Translated, it gives CASSRQGGGLAGAQETQYF. The whole variable domain, remainder taken from reference TRBV5-1 and TRBJ2-5, is KAGVTQTPRYLIKTRGQQVTLSCSPISGHRSVSWYQQTPGQGLQFLFEYFSETQRNKGNFPGRFSGRQFSNSRSEMNVSTLELGDSALYLCASSRQGGGLAGAQETQYFGPGTRLLVL.

V gene TRBV18 combines with J gene TRBJ1-1; 9 bases are a match to TRBD1. This CDR3 is built from 16 residues. V shed 4 bases and J 8 bases; nucleotides not matched to a gene: 14. Germline CDR1 KGHSH, CDR2 LQKENI. The CDR3 is CASSRPGQGFSSEAFF. Written as DNA, the CDR3 is TGTGCCAGCTCACGACCGGGACAGGGTTTCTCCTCCGAAGCTTTCTTT.

A single count supports this clone. The rearrangement links TRBV25-1 to TRBJ1-2; 7 bases line up with TRBD1. V dropped 6 bases and J dropped 3; count of bases not matched to a gene: 4. Germline assignment: CDR1 MGHDK and CDR2 SYGVNS. The CDR3 is made up of 13 amino acids. CDR3 region: CASSRGFDYGYTF. The CDR3 bases are TGTGCCAGCAGCAGGGGGTTCGACTATGGCTACACCTTC.

The J gene is TRBJ1-4, the V gene TRBV5-1; no reliable D call. V lost 0 bases and J 8 bases, leaving 14 bases between the germline ends. The length of the CDR3 is 15 residues. Germline CDR1 is SGHRS and CDR2 is YFSETQ. DNA of the CDR3: TGCGCCAGCAGCTTGGACCACGGGCTGGAAGAAAAACTGTTTTTT. This sequence encodes CASSLDHGLEEKLFF.

V and J are TRBV5-1 and TRBJ2-3; D is unresolved. Trimming pared 5 bases from V and 2 bases from J, leaving 15 bases between. Germline V gene sequence: CDR1 SGHRS, CDR2 YFSETQ. The CDR3 extends over 15 amino acids. The CDR3 sequence: CASSSDPSATDTQYF. DNA for the CDR3: TGCGCCAGCAGTTCTGACCCTTCTGCCACAGATACGCAGTATTTT.